Listed below are T cell receptor beta chains from one sample, sequenced in a study of cytomegalovirus exposure and HLA in healthy donors. Assay: immunoSEQ multiplex PCR; the TCRdb copy retains only in-frame clones and omits some. The table shows approximately 150,000 clones, with more than 75% occurring only once. The specimen was PBMCs. The origin of the receptors is a man between 18 and 29 years old in good health and CMV-seropositive. CDR3s include the opening cysteine and the closing phenylalanine or tryptophan. A D gene is named only where the DNA matches it firmly. Clone size is shown for a subset of rows, as once, few, many or a class of expanded clone.

abundance: NA; d_gene: NA; v_gene: TRBV27; j_gene: TRBJ2-7; CDR3aa: CASSSLRGEQYF; CDR3nt: TGTGCCAGCAGTTCCCTCCGGGGCGAGCAGTACTTC
abundance: NA; d_gene: TRBD1; v_gene: TRBV7-8; j_gene: TRBJ1-4; CDR3aa: CASSVDRVGEKLFF; CDR3nt: TGTGCCAGCAGCGTAGACAGGGTGGGAGAAAAACTGTTTTTT
abundance: NA; d_gene: NA; v_gene: TRBV6-5; j_gene: TRBJ1-2; CDR3aa: CASSPIGDSSYGYTF; CDR3nt: TGTGCCAGCAGCCCCATCGGGGACTCCAGCTATGGCTACACCTTC
abundance: few; d_gene: NA; v_gene: TRBV2; j_gene: TRBJ2-4; CDR3aa: CASSPDSLAKNIQYF; CDR3nt: TGTGCCAGCAGTCCGGACAGTCTAGCCAAAAACATTCAGTACTTC
abundance: NA; d_gene: TRBD2; v_gene: TRBV11-2; j_gene: TRBJ2-5; CDR3aa: CASSLTSGSAETQYF; CDR3nt: TGTGCCAGCAGCTTGACTAGCGGGAGTGCAGAGACCCAGTACTTC
abundance: NA; d_gene: NA; v_gene: TRBV19; j_gene: TRBJ1-4; CDR3aa: CAVGQPFEKLFF; CDR3nt: TGTGCCGTCGGACAGCCGTTTGAAAAACTGTTTTTT
abundance: NA; d_gene: TRBD2; v_gene: TRBV2; j_gene: TRBJ2-2; CDR3aa: CASSHLAGGPTGELFF; CDR3nt: TGTGCCAGCAGCCACCTGGCGGGAGGGCCCACCGGGGAGCTGTTTTTT
abundance: NA; d_gene: NA; v_gene: TRBV18; j_gene: TRBJ1-2; CDR3aa: CASSRGQSGYGYTF; CDR3nt: TGTGCCAGCTCACGCGGACAGAGCGGATATGGCTACACCTTC
abundance: NA; d_gene: NA; v_gene: TRBV19; j_gene: TRBJ1-5; CDR3aa: CASTTGRAEQPQHF; CDR3nt: TGTGCCAGTACAACAGGGAGGGCGGAACAGCCCCAGCATTTT
abundance: NA; d_gene: TRBD2; v_gene: TRBV7-2; j_gene: TRBJ2-7; CDR3aa: CASSLEAGGPYEQYF; CDR3nt: TGTGCCAGCAGCTTAGAGGCGGGGGGGCCCTACGAGCAGTACTTC
abundance: NA; d_gene: NA; v_gene: TRBV6-1; j_gene: TRBJ1-2; CDR3aa: CASNEWGDGYTF; CDR3nt: TGTGCCAGCAATGAATGGGGGGACGGCTACACCTTC
abundance: NA; d_gene: NA; v_gene: TRBV4-1; j_gene: TRBJ2-5; CDR3aa: CASSHPRQETQYF; CDR3nt: TGCGCCAGCAGCCACCCGCGACAAGAGACCCAGTACTTC
abundance: NA; d_gene: TRBD1; v_gene: TRBV4-1; j_gene: TRBJ1-5; CDR3aa: CASSPQGPLYSNQPQHF; CDR3nt: TGCGCCAGCAGCCCACAGGGGCCCCTTTATAGCAATCAGCCCCAGCATTTT
abundance: NA; d_gene: TRBD1; v_gene: TRBV4-3; j_gene: TRBJ2-1; CDR3aa: CASSQGWDRVGNEQFF; CDR3nt: TGCGCCAGCAGCCAAGGTTGGGACAGGGTCGGAAATGAGCAGTTCTTC